The entry below gives a single TCR beta chain sequence along with its context. Its antigen specificity is not known. Base qualities were left out, and no much larger clone turns up one base away. The CDR3 spans 12 residues, from the cysteine through the phenylalanine. This entry keeps only the CDR3 DNA: 36 bases, framed from base 1. V drops 7 bases and J drops 3 bases, leaving 10 bases in between. Sequences LNHDA (CDR1) and SQIVND (CDR2) are obtained from the germline V gene (reference sequence). This specimen belongs to a study of PD-1 blockade in classical Hodgkin lymphoma (dated by TCRdb to about 2020). Study-level background: Nivolumab dosing was 3 mg/kg intravenously every 2 weeks, continuing until either disease progression or unacceptable toxicity. The study used TCR beta sequencing and CyTOF to define a peripheral blood immune signature of response to PD-1 blockade in classical Hodgkin lymphoma. The research as a whole found: Only a single clinical trial cohort was studied, and what caused the repertoire differences, possibly disease activity or prior therapy, remained undefined. Baseline TCR diversity was reported to be lower in newly diagnosed patients than in healthy donors and to be lower still in relapsed/refractory patients. By C4D1, a significant rise was seen in CD4+ TCR diversity but not in CD8+ TCR diversity (p=0.0027 vs p=0.16), and the rise was most apparent among complete responders (p=0.02). Baseline diversity similar to that of newly diagnosed patients was observed in trial patients achieving complete response, whereas significantly lower diversity was observed in partial responders and progressors. Patients starting nivolumab less than 1 year after ASCT had lower diversity and were excluded from later analyses to avoid confounding by immune reconstitution.

The time point label, read with the paper, signifies: cycle 2 day 1 (C2D1) of nivolumab. Every trial patient had relapsed after autologous stem cell transplantation, and cohorts A, B and C differed in prior brentuximab vedotin exposure. The trial cohort comprised some 60 patients with relapsed/refractory classical Hodgkin lymphoma whose best overall responses were complete response, partial response or progressive disease. In the multi-cohort phase II CheckMate 205 trial, trial patients received single-agent nivolumab. An independent review committee assessed best overall response by applying the 2007 International Working Group response criteria. Trial PBMCs were collected immediately before nivolumab initiation (C1D1) and during therapy at cycle 2 day 1 and cycle 4 day 1. Peripheral blood was collected in 8 mL Vacutainer Cell Preparation Tubes, from which PBMCs were isolated by centrifugation and then cryopreserved.

Genomic DNA was extracted with the Qiagen DNeasy kit from unsorted PBMCs and from negatively selected CD4+ and CD8+ fractions. TCR beta CDR3 regions were amplified by immunoSEQ multiplex PCR using primers annealing to V and J segments. A synthetic immune receptor repertoire was used to minimize amplification bias, and any residual bias was removed computationally once sequencing was done. Per the original workflow: Repertoire diversity was quantified as the Shannon entropy index using custom Python scripts. Unsorted, CD4+ and CD8+ repertoires were examined separately, except in combined analyses, for which CD4+ and CD8+ sequences were merged in silico. A clone was considered expanded if an increase in frequency of at least 2-fold after treatment relative to C1D1 was found, and a pseudocount of 0.5 was applied to clones undetected at baseline. Clones with 0 or 1 copy at C1D1 were defined as singleton clones, while clones with 2 or more copies were defined as non-singleton clones. By matching protein sequences in sorted samples from the same patient, clones expanded in unsorted samples were annotated as CD4+, CD8+ or unknown. Wilcoxon tests on paired samples were used to test changes in diversity from C1D1 to C4D1. Here the immuneACCESS table is served through TCRdb, limited to in-frame sequences with V and J called. Missing clones are a known gap in these copies; in checked studies unresolved V genes cover under half, and the rest lacks a known reason. V and J calls and clone size come straight from that table; D and trimming were deduced from the DNA. The sample table holds about 110,000 clones, of which nearly 90% were seen once. The ten most abundant clones make up about 20% of the sample.

The sample here was peripheral blood mononuclear cells (PBMCs), taken before the second cycle of nivolumab. This sequence uses TRBV19 and TRBJ2-7; the D gene is possibly TRBD1, with 6 bases matching. The sequence came from a human donor with classical Hodgkin lymphoma. CDR3 protein: CASKGHHYEQYF. The nucleotide sequence reads TGTGCCAGTAAGGGACACCACTACGAGCAGTACTTC.